The 29 T cell receptor beta chains below were found in one sample sequenced in a study of response to subunit inactivated influenza vaccine. TCRdb re-called the RT-PCR reads with MiXCR, one entry per CDR3 protein. The sample holds roughly 570,000 distinct CDR3 sequences, 14% seen once. Sequences were derived from PBMCs from blood, sampled approximately 13 days after vaccination. All receptors derive from a middle-aged man who received an inactivated influenza vaccine.

This clonotype was observed many times. The J gene is TRBJ2-7, the V gene TRBV27; D is perhaps TRBD1 or TRBD2 (5 bases each). Germline CDR1 MNHEY, CDR2 SMNVEV (reference sequence). CDR3 size: 14 residues. Trimming left V 0 bases short and J 7 bases short, with 13 bases between. The CDR3 DNA reads TGTGCCAGCAGTTTATCGCGCCTAGCAGGGGAGCAGTACTTC. It specifies CASSLSRLAGEQYF.

The chain carries TRBV5-5 and TRBJ2-6, with 10 bases lining up with TRBD2. V shed 0 bases and J 5 bases; nucleotides not matched to a gene: 8. CDR3 size: 18 residues. The germline gives CDR1 SGHKS, CDR2 YYEKEE (reference sequence). The CDR3 region has the DNA TGTGCCAGCAGCTTGGTTGCTAGCGGGGGTTCGTGGGCCAACGTCCTGACTTTC. It codes for CASSLVASGGSWANVLTF.

This clonotype has a count of ten or more. V is TRBV7-2 and J is TRBJ2-1; the D call may be TRBD1 or TRBD2 (5 bases each). The CDR3 loop spans 15 amino acids. The germline V gene encodes CDR1 SGHTA and CDR2 FQGNSA. The V and J ends lost 0 bases and 0 bases respectively, with 6 bases between them. The CDR3: CASSLAGVSYNEQFF. CDR3 DNA sequence: TGTGCCAGCAGCTTAGCGGGGGTCTCCTACAATGAGCAGTTCTTC.

This clonotype showed up many times. The chain joins TRBV18 to TRBJ2-3; tentatively, D is TRBD1 or TRBD2 (5 bases each). With 2 bases removed from V and 5 bases from J, the gap between germline ends came to 8 bases. The CDR3 covers 13 residues. From germline, CDR1 is KGHSH and CDR2 LQKENI. CDR3 loop: CASSPGAGDTQYF. In DNA, the CDR3 is TGTGCCAGCTCACCAGGGGCGGGAGATACGCAGTATTTT. Complete variable domain (other parts from reference TRBV18 and TRBJ2-3): NAGVMQNPRHLVRRRGQEARLRCSPMKGHSHVYWYRQLPEEGLKFMVYLQKENIIDESGMPKERFSAEFPKEGPSILRIQQVVRGDSAAYFCASSPGAGDTQYFGPGTRLTVL.

The rearrangement uses TRBV28 and TRBJ2-5; tentatively, D is TRBD1 (5 bases). This CDR3 contains 13 residues. Germline V gene lookup returns CDR1 MDHEN and CDR2 SYDVKM. V was shortened by 3 bases and J by 5 bases, with 10 bases between the two germline ends. CDR3 sequence (DNA): TGTGCCAGCAGTTTCCTATACAGGGAGACCCAGTACTTC. As protein: CASSFLYRETQYF.

This clonotype was observed a handful of times. The rearrangement joins TRBV6-2 or TRBV6-3 to TRBJ2-3; D possibly corresponds to TRBD1 (6 bases). Looked up from germline, CDR1 is MNHEY and CDR2 is SVGEGT. The V gene lost 6 bases and the J gene lost 6 bases, with 19 bases spanning the gap. This CDR3 is built from 15 residues. The CDR3 region has the DNA TGTGCCAGCAGAAGCCAGGGGATTGCGAGGGATACGCAGTATTTT. This translates into CASRSQGIARDTQYF.

This clonotype was seen more than once but under ten times. V usage is TRBV28 and J usage is TRBJ2-4; 12 nucleotides align to TRBD2. This CDR3 comprises 18 residues. The V segment lost 4 bases and the J segment 0 bases; nucleotides outside the gene matches: 7. Looked up from germline, CDR1 is MDHEN and CDR2 is SYDVKM. The chain's CDR3 is CASSSLAGGRIAKNIQYF. CDR3 DNA sequence: TGTGCCAGCAGTTCCCTAGCGGGAGGGCGGATAGCCAAAAACATTCAGTACTTC.

CDR3 DNA sequence: TGTGCCAGCAGTCTGTTCGGGGCGGTCTCGGATACGCAGTATTTT. It specifies CASSLFGAVSDTQYF. The gene calls are TRBV6-1 and TRBJ2-3; D may be TRBD1 or TRBD2 (5 bases each). V was trimmed by 5 bases and J by 6 bases, leaving 18 bases between them. Germline V CDR1 and CDR2: MNHNS, SASEGT. This CDR3 contains 15 residues.

The chain links TRBV6-1 to TRBJ2-3; 14 nucleotides align to TRBD2. Germline-derived CDR1 and CDR2 are MNHNS and SASEGT. This CDR3 is 15 amino acids long. V gave up 6 bases and J gave up 11 bases; unmatched junction bases: 10. CDR3 DNA sequence: TGTGCCAGCAGCGCCGGGACTAGCGGGGGCCGGGTGCAGTATTTT. Translation gives CASSAGTSGGRVQYF.

The CDR3 region is CASSLALAGHAGELFF. The CDR3 DNA sequence: TGTGCCAGCAGCTTAGCGCTAGCGGGACACGCCGGGGAGCTGTTTTTT. The V gene is TRBV7-2, the J gene TRBJ2-2; 9 nucleotides line up with TRBD2. The CDR3 length is 16 residues. Germline V gene sequence: CDR1 SGHTA, CDR2 FQGNSA. V lost 0 bases, J lost 6 bases, and 5 bases stayed unmatched.

Remarks on this clonotype: The CDR3 carries no conserved terminal phenylalanine or tryptophan, so it likely arises from a read error. It is unclear where the CDR3 begins or ends on the DNA, so no DNA is shown, and the CDR3 is as TCRdb lists it. V is TRBV21-1 and J is TRBJ2-7; TRBD2, the table's D call, lacks a check against the DNA. TRBV21-1 counts as a pseudogene. The CDR3 is made up of 9 amino acids, end residues included. The CDR3 loop reads CASSTKDPG.

The chain joins TRBV12-3 or TRBV12-4 to TRBJ1-5, with D tentatively TRBD1 (6 bases). This CDR3 has 13 residues. The V end lost 9 bases, the J end lost 7 bases, and 16 bases lay between the germline ends. The CDR3 protein is CASRAGRGQPQHF. The DNA for the CDR3 is TGTGCCAGTCGGGCTGGGAGGGGGCAGCCCCAGCATTTT.

This clonotype was counted between two and nine times. This rearrangement joins TRBV10-3 to TRBJ2-6; tentatively, D is TRBD2 (6 bases). Trimming pared 3 bases from V and 0 bases from J, leaving 15 bases between. This CDR3 has 18 amino acids. The germline gives CDR1 ENHRY, CDR2 SYGVKD. The CDR3 DNA sequence: TGTGCCATCAGTGATTTGGAGGGAATTAGCTCTGGGGCCAACGTCCTGACTTTC. Translated, it gives CAISDLEGISSGANVLTF.

The chain carries TRBV4-2 and TRBJ2-3; D call uncertain. V dropped 1 base and J dropped 0 bases, with 11 bases sitting between them. The CDR3 is 16 amino acids. Germline values: CDR1 LGHNA, CDR2 YNFKEQ. Here the CDR3 DNA reads TGTGCCAGCAGCCAAGTTCCCTCGTGGAGCACAGATACGCAGTATTTT. Its translation: CASSQVPSWSTDTQYF.

This clonotype was detected ten times or more. In DNA, the CDR3 is TGTGCCATCAGTGAGCCTCGGGCGGGGGGATCGCAGTATTTT. Amino acid sequence: CAISEPRAGGSQYF. The chain combines TRBV10-3 with TRBJ2-3, with 8 nucleotides matching TRBD2. V dropped 2 bases and J dropped 10; count of bases not matched to a gene: 8. CDR3 length equals 14 residues. Germline V gives CDR1 ENHRY, CDR2 SYGVKD.

The chain employs TRBV20-1 and TRBJ2-3; perhaps TRBD2 as D (5 bases). Looked up from germline, CDR1 is DFQATT and CDR2 is SNEGSKA (reference sequence). With 6 bases removed from V and 4 bases from J, the gap between germline ends came to 14 bases. The CDR3 has 13 residues. Here the CDR3 DNA reads TGCAGTGCAACGGGGATAGTGGCAGATACGCAGTATTTT. Translation: CSATGIVADTQYF.

The CDR3 region is CASSQLAGGHSLGYTF. As DNA, the CDR3 is TGTGCCAGCAGCCAACTAGCAGGGGGCCATTCACTTGGCTACACCTTC. V gene TRBV27 combines with J gene TRBJ1-2; TRBD1 aligns across 8 bases. The CDR3 has 16 amino acids. With 6 bases clipped from V and 7 bases from J, the junction kept 16 bases outside the gene matches. Germline assignment: CDR1 MNHEY and CDR2 SMNVEV (reference sequence).

This clonotype is labeled hyperexpanded. The J gene is TRBJ2-7, the V gene TRBV6-2 or TRBV6-3; D gene uncertain. The CDR3 sequence is 12 residues long. Trimming stripped 5 bases from V and 7 bases from J, with 12 bases between. In germline, CDR1 is MNHEY, CDR2 SVGEGT. CDR3 in DNA: TGTGCCAGCAGTCCAAACATCGGGGAGCAGTACTTC. Amino acids: CASSPNIGEQYF.

In this sample, this clonotype turned up a few times. The chain recombines TRBV4-3 with TRBJ2-3; the D gene could be TRBD1 or TRBD2 (5 bases each). Trimming shortened V by 0 bases and J by 5 bases, and 9 bases separated the two germline ends. This CDR3 contains 14 residues. Germline V lookup: CDR1 LGHNA, CDR2 YSLEER. The CDR3 here is CASSQDLGVDTQYF. CDR3 DNA sequence: TGCGCCAGCAGCCAAGATCTGGGGGTAGATACGCAGTATTTT.

In regard to this clonotype: The junction does not match germline at one end; this may be a read error. V is TRBV7-7 and J is TRBJ1-4; no clear D gene. Germline lookup yields CDR1 SSHAT and CDR2 FNYEAQ (reference sequence). The CDR3 covers 15 residues. The CDR3 spells CASSLSSGFNEKLFF. CDR3 bases: TGTGCTAGCAGCTTATCGTCCGGGTTTAATGAAAAACTGTTTTTT.

This clonotype showed up just a few times. The chain combines TRBV20-1 with TRBJ2-2; D remains ambiguous. The CDR3 consists of 14 residues. Germline CDR1 and CDR2: DFQATT and SNEGSKA (reference sequence). With 1 base removed from V and 3 bases from J, the gap between germline ends came to 9 bases. The CDR3 DNA sequence: TGCAGTGCTAGAGGTCCTATCGACACCGGGGAGCTGTTTTTT. It specifies CSARGPIDTGELFF.

V gene TRBV20-1 combines with J gene TRBJ1-1, with D maybe TRBD1 (6 bases). Germline lookup yields CDR1 DFQATT and CDR2 SNEGSKA (reference sequence). This CDR3 has 14 residues. V dropped 5 bases and J dropped 4 bases, with 17 bases sitting between them. The CDR3 DNA sequence: TGCAGTGCTCACAGGGTCGGCCTCCTCACTGAAGCTTTCTTT. Protein: CSAHRVGLLTEAFF.

This chain links TRBV18 with TRBJ1-1, with a weak D call TRBD1 (5 bases). Germline CDR1 is KGHSH and CDR2 is LQKENI. Trimming cost V 3 bases and J 1 base, with 12 bases left between them. This CDR3 comprises 15 residues. CDR3 protein: CASSPTGPKNTEAFF. DNA for the CDR3: TGTGCCAGCTCACCCACGGGACCGAAGAACACTGAAGCTTTCTTT.

The chain joins TRBV18 to TRBJ2-7; tentatively, D is TRBD1 (6 bases). The length of the CDR3 is 14 residues. Between the trimmed V and J ends, which lost 6 bases and 5 bases, there was a span of 17 bases. Germline assignment: CDR1 KGHSH and CDR2 LQKENI. The CDR3 protein is CASSRLIQGDEQYF. CDR3 DNA: TGTGCCAGCTCCCGACTAATACAGGGCGACGAGCAGTACTTC.

This rearrangement joins TRBV4-2 to TRBJ2-1, with TRBD2 matching over 9 bases. Germline V gene lookup returns CDR1 LGHNA and CDR2 YNFKEQ. The CDR3 sequence is 18 residues long. V was pared by 0 bases and J by 2 bases, with 8 bases of the junction left unmatched. The CDR3 bases are TGTGCCAGCAGCCAAGACGCAGTGAAGCGGGGGGCCTACAATGAGCAGTTCTTC. Protein product: CASSQDAVKRGAYNEQFF.

The chain couples TRBV6-4 to TRBJ1-5; D uncertain. V was pared by 3 bases and J by 7 bases, with 16 bases between. The CDR3 loop spans 15 amino acids. CDR1 and CDR2 from the germline V gene are MRHNA and SNTAGT. CDR3: CASSDLREGAQPQHF. The CDR3 DNA follows: TGTGCCAGCAGTGATCTAAGGGAAGGAGCCCAGCCCCAGCATTTT.

This clonotype was seen a few times. The V and J genes are TRBV6-1 and TRBJ1-6; unclear D gene. Trimming stripped 2 bases from V and 5 bases from J, with 13 bases between. CDR3 length: 16 residues. The germline V gene encodes CDR1 MNHNS and CDR2 SASEGT. CDR3 sequence: CASSESLLRDNSPLHF. The DNA for the CDR3 is TGTGCCAGCAGTGAATCTTTGTTGAGAGATAATTCACCCCTCCACTTT.

This clonotype was picked up a small number of times. Here the CDR3 DNA reads TGTGCCAGCTCACCCTCTTTGGGGTTTTCTCAAGAGACCCAGTACTTC. Its protein is CASSPSLGFSQETQYF. This chain connects TRBV18 to TRBJ2-5; no definite D call. Looked up from germline, CDR1 is KGHSH and CDR2 is LQKENI. The V and J ends lost 3 bases and 2 bases respectively, with 16 bases between them. The CDR3 covers 16 residues.

A few counts support this clonotype. CDR3 sequence (DNA): TGTGCCAGCAGTTTCGACAGGGGCGGGCTTGGTCAGCCCCAGCATTTT. Residues: CASSFDRGGLGQPQHF. The rearrangement uses TRBV6-5 and TRBJ1-5, with TRBD1 matching 8 bases. Germline V CDR1 and CDR2: MNHEY, SVGAGI. This CDR3 contains 16 residues. The V and J ends lost 4 bases and 6 bases, in that order; junction bases with no gene match: 11.